Following are 11 T cell receptor beta chains from one sample sequenced in a study of blood T cell repertoires in COVID-19. Measured with immunoSEQ multiplex PCR; TCRdb has only the in-frame clones, and not every one. Counted here are some 150,000 clones, more than 70% occurring once; the ten biggest clones make up 5%. Material for sequencing was peripheral blood. The source is a woman aged 45 to 65 with acute or convalescent COVID-19.

This clone was recorded only once. The V and J genes are TRBV6-5 and TRBJ2-7; 7 bases agree with TRBD1. Germline lookup yields CDR1 MNHEY and CDR2 SVGAGI. This CDR3 spans 14 amino acids. Trimming took 6 bases from V and 5 from J; bases not matched to a gene: 10. The CDR3 DNA reads TGTGCCAGCAGGGACCCAGGGGGTAGCGACGAGCAGTACTTC. Translating gives CASRDPGGSDEQYF.

The V gene is TRBV27, the J gene TRBJ2-3; D not certain. The germline gives CDR1 MNHEY, CDR2 SMNVEV (reference sequence). CDR3 length: 16 amino acids. With 5 bases removed from V and 0 bases from J, the gap between germline ends came to 15 bases. Here the CDR3 DNA reads TGTGCCAGCAGTCCGGTTTTTCCGTTAAGCACAGATACGCAGTATTTT. This gives the protein CASSPVFPLSTDTQYF.

The chain has TRBV27 and TRBJ2-5; TRBD2 agrees at 10 bases. V lost 4 bases and J lost 3; bases outside the gene matches: 8. The CDR3 has 16 amino acids. Germline CDR1 reads MNHEY; CDR2 reads SMNVEV (reference sequence). The CDR3 loop is CASSSFGTSVEETQYF. The CDR3 DNA sequence: TGTGCCAGCAGTTCCTTCGGGACTAGCGTGGAAGAGACCCAGTACTTC.

The genes are TRBV13 and TRBJ1-1; no reliable D call. Germline assignment: CDR1 PRHDT and CDR2 FYEKMQ (reference sequence). V dropped 1 base and J dropped 1 base, with 4 bases sitting between them. There are 13 residues in the CDR3. CDR3 region: CASSLVRNTEAFF. The DNA of the CDR3 is TGTGCCAGCAGCTTAGTCAGGAACACTGAAGCTTTCTTT.

This rearrangement joins TRBV29-1 to TRBJ1-1, with no clear D. The V gene's germline CDR1 is SQVTM and CDR2 ANQGSEA. V lost 0 bases and J 7 bases, leaving 15 bases between the germline ends. There are 14 residues in the CDR3. The CDR3 nucleotides are TGCAGCGTTGAAGAAGGTGGAGGGATTGGTGAAGCTTTCTTT. This gives the protein CSVEEGGGIGEAFF.

This clone has just a few counts. The J gene is TRBJ2-7, the V gene TRBV28; perhaps TRBD2 as D (5 bases). The CDR3 consists of 14 residues. V dropped 2 bases and J dropped 2 bases, with 10 bases sitting between them. Looked up from germline, CDR1 is MDHEN and CDR2 is SYDVKM. CDR3 amino acids: CASSLPGNTYEQYF. DNA of the CDR3: TGTGCCAGCAGTTTACCGGGAAATACCTACGAGCAGTACTTC.

This clone was counted only a few times. The chain employs TRBV19 and TRBJ2-1; 7 bases match TRBD1. V was pared by 4 bases and J by 6 bases, with 6 bases of the junction left unmatched. Germline V gives CDR1 LNHDA, CDR2 SQIVND (reference sequence). This CDR3 has 14 amino acids. The CDR3 DNA sequence: TGTGCCAGTAGTAGGGGACAGAGATCCAATGAGCAGTTCTTC. Translating it yields CASSRGQRSNEQFF.

The J gene is TRBJ1-6, the V gene TRBV28, with D unclear. The V end was cut by 11 bases, the J end by 7 bases, with 18 bases between. The CDR3 is 14 residues long. From germline, CDR1 is MDHEN and CDR2 SYDVKM. Here the CDR3 reads CAHTAVVLNSPLHF. The CDR3 DNA reads TGTGCCCACACAGCCGTAGTGTTGAATTCACCCCTCCACTTT. Filled out from reference TRBV28 and TRBJ1-6, the complete variable domain reads DVKVTQSSRYLVKRTGEKVFLECVQDMDHENMFWYRQDPGLGLRLIYFSYDVKMKEKGDIPEGYSVSREKKERFSLILESASTNQTSMYLCAHTAVVLNSPLHFGNGTRLTVT.

The chain employs TRBV7-6 and TRBJ2-5; 8 bases are shared with TRBD2. Germline V lookup: CDR1 SGHVS, CDR2 FNYEAQ. V gave up 2 bases and J gave up 1 base; unmatched junction bases: 0. The CDR3 has 14 residues. The CDR3 reads CASSLLAGQETQYF. CDR3 in DNA: TGTGCCAGCAGCTTACTAGCGGGCCAAGAGACCCAGTACTTC.

The chain couples TRBV4-2 to TRBJ1-6; unclear D gene. The CDR3 spans 13 residues. Germline-derived CDR1 and CDR2 are LGHNA and YNFKEQ. V was pared by 8 bases and J by 7 bases, with 12 bases between. The CDR3 is CASRTDGNSPLHF. CDR3 bases: TGTGCCAGCCGGACTGACGGGAATTCACCCCTCCACTTT.

V and J are TRBV21-1 and TRBJ1-2. TRBV21-1 is a documented pseudogene. This CDR3 is 14 amino acids long. In DNA, the CDR3 is TGTGCCAGCAGCAAAGGTGGCAGCGTATATGGCTACACCTTC. It translates to CASSKGGSVYGYTF.